The text below deals with one TCR beta chain. The entry originates in a study of blood T cell repertoires in COVID-19. On the study more broadly: Acute and convalescent COVID-19 samples came from the United States, Italy and Spain.

The CDR3 sequence is 15 residues long. Trimming took 3 bases from V and 2 from J; bases not matched to a gene: 4. Germline CDR1 and CDR2: SGDLS and YYNGEE. The protocol was immunoSEQ multiplex PCR, while the TCRdb copy is restricted to in-frame clones and leaves out a portion. Among roughly 100,000 clones, roughly 76% were seen once, and the ten largest hold more than 8%. What was sequenced was peripheral blood. V is TRBV9 and J is TRBJ2-1; 8 bases are shared with TRBD2. The sequence came from a woman between 70 and 85 years old with acute or convalescent COVID-19. In DNA form, the CDR3 reads TGTGCCAGCAGCGGGGCGGGGGGACCCTACAATGAGCAGTTCTTC. This sequence encodes CASSGAGGPYNEQFF.